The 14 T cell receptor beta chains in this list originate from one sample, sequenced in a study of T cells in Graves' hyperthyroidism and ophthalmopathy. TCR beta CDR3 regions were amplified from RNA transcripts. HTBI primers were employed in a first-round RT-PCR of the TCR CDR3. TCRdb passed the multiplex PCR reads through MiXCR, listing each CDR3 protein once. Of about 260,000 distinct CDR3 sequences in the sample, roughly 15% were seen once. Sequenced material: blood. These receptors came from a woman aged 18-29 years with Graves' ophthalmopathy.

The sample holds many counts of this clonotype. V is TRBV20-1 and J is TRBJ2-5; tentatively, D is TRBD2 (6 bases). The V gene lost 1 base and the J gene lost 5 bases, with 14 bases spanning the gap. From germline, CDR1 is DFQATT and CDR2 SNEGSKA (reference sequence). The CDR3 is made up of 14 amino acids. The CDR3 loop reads CSARGAGLGETQYF. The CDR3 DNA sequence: TGCAGTGCTAGAGGGGCGGGGCTTGGGGAGACCCAGTACTTC.

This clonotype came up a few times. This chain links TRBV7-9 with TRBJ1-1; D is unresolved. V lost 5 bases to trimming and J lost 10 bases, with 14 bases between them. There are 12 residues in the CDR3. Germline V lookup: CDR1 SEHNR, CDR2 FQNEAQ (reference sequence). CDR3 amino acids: CASSLDLSGAFF. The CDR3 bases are TGTGCCAGCAGCCTAGACTTGTCAGGAGCTTTCTTT.

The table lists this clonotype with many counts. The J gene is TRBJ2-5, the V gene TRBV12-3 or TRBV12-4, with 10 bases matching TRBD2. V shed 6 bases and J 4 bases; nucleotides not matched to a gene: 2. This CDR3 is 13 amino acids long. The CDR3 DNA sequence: TGTGCCAGCAGCCGACTAGCGGGAGAGACCCAGTACTTC. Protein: CASSRLAGETQYF.

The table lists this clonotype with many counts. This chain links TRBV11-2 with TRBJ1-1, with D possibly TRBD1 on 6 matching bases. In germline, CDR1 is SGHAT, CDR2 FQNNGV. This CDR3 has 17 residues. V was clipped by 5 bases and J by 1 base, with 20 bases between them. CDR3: CASSIRGGPVWNTEAFF. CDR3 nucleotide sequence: TGTGCCAGCAGCATAAGGGGGGGGCCCGTGTGGAACACTGAAGCTTTCTTT.

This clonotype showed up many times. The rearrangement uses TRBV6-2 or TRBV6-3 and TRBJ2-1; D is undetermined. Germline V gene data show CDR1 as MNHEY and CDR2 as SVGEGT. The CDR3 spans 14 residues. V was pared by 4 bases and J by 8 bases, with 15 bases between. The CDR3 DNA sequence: TGTGCCAGCAGTTTAAGGTCTTTGCGTCATGAGCAGTTCTTC. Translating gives CASSLRSLRHEQFF.

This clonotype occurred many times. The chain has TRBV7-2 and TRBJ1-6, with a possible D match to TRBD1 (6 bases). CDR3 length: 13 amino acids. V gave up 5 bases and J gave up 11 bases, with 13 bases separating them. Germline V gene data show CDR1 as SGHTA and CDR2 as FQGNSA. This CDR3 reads CASSLNRDPPLHF. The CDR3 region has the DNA TGTGCCAGCAGCCTGAACAGGGATCCACCCCTCCACTTT.

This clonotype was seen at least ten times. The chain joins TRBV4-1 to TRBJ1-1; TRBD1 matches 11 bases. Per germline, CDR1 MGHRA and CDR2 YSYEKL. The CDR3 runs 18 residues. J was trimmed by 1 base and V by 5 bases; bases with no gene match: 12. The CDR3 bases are TGCGCCAGCAGCGGGACAGGGGGATTAATGTTGGGGAACACTGAAGCTTTCTTT. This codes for CASSGTGGLMLGNTEAFF.

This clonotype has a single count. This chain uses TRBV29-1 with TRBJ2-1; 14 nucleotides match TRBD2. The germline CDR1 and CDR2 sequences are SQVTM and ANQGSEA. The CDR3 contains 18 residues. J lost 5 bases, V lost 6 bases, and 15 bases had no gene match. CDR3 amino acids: CSVSYPGTSGSMNNEQFF. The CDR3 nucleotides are TGCAGCGTCTCCTACCCCGGGACTAGCGGGAGCATGAACAATGAGCAGTTCTTC.

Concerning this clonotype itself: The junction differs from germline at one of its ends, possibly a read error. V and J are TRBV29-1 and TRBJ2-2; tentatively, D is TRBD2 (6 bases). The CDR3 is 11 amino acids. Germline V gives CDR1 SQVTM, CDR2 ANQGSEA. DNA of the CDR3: TGTTCTGGAGGGTTGAGCGGGGAGCTGTTTTTT. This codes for CSGGLSGELFF.

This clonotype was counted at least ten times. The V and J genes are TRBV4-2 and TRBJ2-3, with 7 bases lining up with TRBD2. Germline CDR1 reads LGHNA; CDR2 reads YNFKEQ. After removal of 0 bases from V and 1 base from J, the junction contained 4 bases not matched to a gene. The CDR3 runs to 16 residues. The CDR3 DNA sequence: TGTGCCAGCAGCCAAGATAGGAGCGGGGGCACAGATACGCAGTATTTT. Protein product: CASSQDRSGGTDTQYF.

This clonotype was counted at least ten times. CDR3 coding DNA: TGCAGTGCTCAGGAGGTCATGACTTACAATGAGCAGTTCTTC. This gives the protein CSAQEVMTYNEQFF. The rearrangement uses TRBV20-1 and TRBJ2-1, with a tentative D call TRBD2 (5 bases). The CDR3 contains 14 residues. Trimming stripped 5 bases from V and 4 bases from J, with 15 bases between. Germline V gives CDR1 DFQATT, CDR2 SNEGSKA (reference sequence).

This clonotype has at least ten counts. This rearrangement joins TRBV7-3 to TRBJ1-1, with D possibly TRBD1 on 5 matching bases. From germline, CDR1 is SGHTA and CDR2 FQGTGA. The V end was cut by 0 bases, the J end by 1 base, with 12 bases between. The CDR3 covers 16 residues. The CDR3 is CASSLTGGEGNTEAFF. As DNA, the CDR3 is TGTGCCAGCAGCTTAACGGGAGGGGAGGGGAACACTGAAGCTTTCTTT.

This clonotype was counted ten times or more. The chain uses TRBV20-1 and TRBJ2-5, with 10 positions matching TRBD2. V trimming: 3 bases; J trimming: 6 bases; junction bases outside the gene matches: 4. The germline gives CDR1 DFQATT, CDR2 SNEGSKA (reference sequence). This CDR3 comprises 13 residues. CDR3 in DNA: TGCAGTGCTAGGCATAGCGGGAGGAAGACCCAGTACTTC. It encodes CSARHSGRKTQYF.

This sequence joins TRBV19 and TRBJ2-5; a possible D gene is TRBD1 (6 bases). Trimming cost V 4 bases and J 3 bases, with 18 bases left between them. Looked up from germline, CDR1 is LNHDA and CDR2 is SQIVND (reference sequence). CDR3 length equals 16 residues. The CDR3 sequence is CASSKTQGTVKETQYF. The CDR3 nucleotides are TGTGCCAGTAGTAAAACACAGGGTACCGTGAAAGAGACCCAGTACTTC.